This is a list of T cell receptor beta chains from one sample in a study of shared clonotypes between healthy human individuals. Profiling relied on immunoSEQ multiplex PCR, and the TCRdb table lists in-frame clones only, not all of them. The repertoire has some 1 million clones, approximately 72% of them found once; the top ten carry approximately 1.3%. Source material: memory CD4+ T cells sorted from blood. These receptor sequences come from a young man in good health. The CDR3 runs from the conserved cysteine through the conserved F or W. The order of the fields is V gene, D gene, J gene, clone size, CDR3 protein, CDR3 DNA. A D gene is named only where the DNA matches it firmly. Clone size is shown for a subset of rows, as once, few, many or a class of expanded clone.

v_gene: TRBV10-3
d_gene: TRBD2
j_gene: TRBJ2-7
abundance: .
CDR3aa: CAIRSTSGLSYEQYF
CDR3nt: TGTGCCATCAGATCGACTAGCGGGCTCTCCTACGAGCAGTACTTC

v_gene: TRBV7-2
d_gene: .
j_gene: TRBJ2-7
abundance: .
CDR3aa: CASSPATGEGEQYF
CDR3nt: TGTGCCAGCAGCCCTGCGACAGGGGAGGGCGAGCAGTACTTC

v_gene: TRBV25-1
d_gene: .
j_gene: TRBJ1-6
abundance: few
CDR3aa: CASSEGHSPLHF
CDR3nt: TGTGCCAGCAGTGAAGGTCATTCACCCCTCCACTTT

v_gene: TRBV13
d_gene: .
j_gene: TRBJ2-7
abundance: .
CDR3aa: CASSPPTDSYEQYF
CDR3nt: TGTGCCAGCAGCCCCCCGACAGACTCCTACGAGCAGTACTTC

v_gene: TRBV19
d_gene: .
j_gene: TRBJ1-1
abundance: .
CDR3aa: CASSIEGRYTEAFF
CDR3nt: TGTGCCAGTAGTATAGAAGGCAGGTACACTGAAGCTTTCTTT

v_gene: TRBV2
d_gene: TRBD1
j_gene: TRBJ2-6
abundance: .
CDR3aa: CASGVTGGSGANVLTF
CDR3nt: TGTGCCAGCGGGGTCACAGGGGGCTCTGGGGCCAACGTCCTGACTTTC

v_gene: TRBV5-6
d_gene: TRBD2
j_gene: TRBJ2-3
abundance: .
CDR3aa: CASSRTSGGISTDTQYF
CDR3nt: TGTGCCAGCAGCCGGACTAGCGGGGGGATCAGCACAGATACGCAGTATTTT

v_gene: TRBV27
d_gene: TRBD1
j_gene: TRBJ2-5
abundance: .
CDR3aa: CATQRRTGSETQYF
CDR3nt: TGTGCAACCCAGCGTCGGACAGGATCAGAGACCCAGTACTTC

v_gene: TRBV19
d_gene: .
j_gene: TRBJ1-3
abundance: once
CDR3aa: CASSIRSGNTIYF
CDR3nt: TGTGCCAGTAGTATACGATCTGGAAACACCATATATTTT

v_gene: TRBV7-9
d_gene: .
j_gene: TRBJ1-1
abundance: .
CDR3aa: CASTRAETEAFF
CDR3nt: TGTGCCAGCACCAGAGCGGAGACTGAAGCTTTCTTT

v_gene: TRBV9
d_gene: TRBD1
j_gene: TRBJ1-1
abundance: .
CDR3aa: CASSEGEGQGTTIEAFF
CDR3nt: TGTGCCAGCAGTGAGGGGGAGGGACAGGGGACAACAATTGAAGCTTTCTTT

v_gene: TRBV10-2
d_gene: .
j_gene: TRBJ2-2
abundance: .
CDR3aa: CASSESWTGELFF
CDR3nt: TGCGCCAGCAGTGAGTCGTGGACCGGGGAGCTGTTTTTT

v_gene: TRBV19
d_gene: .
j_gene: TRBJ1-2
abundance: .
CDR3aa: CASIGGYGYTF
CDR3nt: TGTGCCAGTATCGGGGGGTATGGCTACACCTTC

v_gene: TRBV19
d_gene: .
j_gene: TRBJ1-2
abundance: few
CDR3aa: CASSIDDRYGYTF
CDR3nt: TGTGCCAGTAGTATAGACGACAGATATGGCTACACCTTC

v_gene: TRBV28
d_gene: .
j_gene: TRBJ2-7
abundance: once
CDR3aa: CASRGHPYEQYF
CDR3nt: TGTGCCAGCAGAGGACACCCTTACGAGCAGTACTTC

v_gene: TRBV2
d_gene: .
j_gene: TRBJ1-5
abundance: .
CDR3aa: CASRWVSNQPQHF
CDR3nt: TGTGCCTCACGCTGGGTTAGCAATCAGCCCCAGCATTTT

v_gene: TRBV5-1
d_gene: .
j_gene: TRBJ2-3
abundance: .
CDR3aa: CASSLEDGGTDTQYF
CDR3nt: TGCGCCAGCAGCTTGGAAGACGGGGGAACAGATACGCAGTATTTT

v_gene: TRBV7-6
d_gene: .
j_gene: TRBJ2-2
abundance: .
CDR3aa: CASSKRPGGNTGELFF
CDR3nt: TGTGCCAGCAGCAAGCGCCCCGGGGGTAACACCGGGGAGCTGTTTTTT

v_gene: TRBV7-2
d_gene: .
j_gene: TRBJ2-5
abundance: .
CDR3aa: CASSLNRAGETQYF
CDR3nt: TGTGCCAGCAGCTTAAACAGGGCGGGGGAGACCCAGTACTTC

v_gene: TRBV20-1
d_gene: .
j_gene: TRBJ1-2
abundance: .
CDR3aa: CSARQAYGYTF
CDR3nt: TGCAGTGCTAGACAGGCCTATGGCTACACCTTC

v_gene: TRBV6-5
d_gene: TRBD1
j_gene: TRBJ1-1
abundance: .
CDR3aa: CASSRQGAGTEAFF
CDR3nt: TGTGCCAGCAGTCGACAGGGGGCCGGCACTGAAGCTTTCTTT

v_gene: TRBV5-4
d_gene: .
j_gene: TRBJ2-1
abundance: once
CDR3aa: CASSPPGYNEQFF
CDR3nt: TGTGCCAGCAGCCCCCCAGGATACAATGAGCAGTTCTTC

v_gene: TRBV30
d_gene: .
j_gene: TRBJ1-1
abundance: .
CDR3aa: CAWSWRNTEAFF
CDR3nt: TGTGCCTGGAGTTGGAGGAACACTGAAGCTTTCTTT

v_gene: TRBV5-1
d_gene: .
j_gene: TRBJ1-4
abundance: .
CDR3aa: CASRLPVGANEKLFF
CDR3nt: TGCGCCAGCAGGTTGCCGGTTGGAGCTAATGAAAAACTGTTTTTT

v_gene: TRBV5-1
d_gene: TRBD2
j_gene: TRBJ2-3
abundance: .
CDR3aa: CASSWGSSGGTSTDTQYF
CDR3nt: TGCGCCAGCAGCTGGGGATCTAGCGGGGGGACCAGCACAGATACGCAGTATTTT

v_gene: TRBV5-1
d_gene: TRBD1
j_gene: TRBJ2-7
abundance: .
CDR3aa: CASSWGQGRNSYEQYF
CDR3nt: TGCGCCAGCAGCTGGGGACAGGGGCGTAATTCCTACGAGCAGTACTTC

v_gene: TRBV7-2
d_gene: .
j_gene: TRBJ1-3
abundance: .
CDR3aa: CASSPPGGRNTIYF
CDR3nt: TGTGCCAGCAGCCCCCCGGGGGGAAGGAACACCATATATTTT

v_gene: TRBV11-2
d_gene: .
j_gene: TRBJ1-1
abundance: few
CDR3aa: CASSLSPRGVNTEAFF
CDR3nt: TGTGCCAGCAGCTTATCGCCCCGGGGTGTTAACACTGAAGCTTTCTTT

v_gene: TRBV18
d_gene: .
j_gene: TRBJ1-6
abundance: .
CDR3aa: CASSPSKGINSPLHF
CDR3nt: TGTGCCAGCTCACCTTCCAAAGGGATTAATTCACCCCTCCACTTT

v_gene: TRBV6-6
d_gene: .
j_gene: TRBJ1-4
abundance: .
CDR3aa: CASSRTHEKLFF
CDR3nt: TGTGCCAGCAGTCGGACACATGAAAAACTGTTTTTT

v_gene: TRBV6-4
d_gene: .
j_gene: TRBJ2-4
abundance: once
CDR3aa: CASSPHREGNIQYF
CDR3nt: TGTGCCAGCAGTCCCCACAGGGAGGGTAACATTCAGTACTTC

v_gene: TRBV23-1
d_gene: TRBD1
j_gene: TRBJ1-5
abundance: .
CDR3aa: CASSQSFGGQGGTYSNQPQHF
CDR3nt: TGCGCCAGCAGTCAATCATTCGGGGGACAGGGTGGGACTTATAGCAATCAGCCCCAGCATTTT

v_gene: TRBV27
d_gene: .
j_gene: TRBJ2-5
abundance: once
CDR3aa: CASRAGRALFGETQYF
CDR3nt: TGTGCCAGCAGAGCGGGCAGGGCTTTATTTGGAGAGACCCAGTACTTC

v_gene: TRBV19
d_gene: .
j_gene: TRBJ1-1
abundance: .
CDR3aa: CASSVQGSVNTEAFF
CDR3nt: TGTGCCAGTAGCGTACAGGGATCAGTGAACACTGAAGCTTTCTTT

v_gene: TRBV13
d_gene: .
j_gene: TRBJ2-2
abundance: .
CDR3aa: CASSPEGVGPGELFF
CDR3nt: TGTGCCAGCAGCCCCGAAGGGGTCGGACCCGGGGAGCTGTTTTTT

v_gene: TRBV11-3
d_gene: TRBD1
j_gene: TRBJ2-7
abundance: once
CDR3aa: CASSLEQGAAQYF
CDR3nt: TGTGCCAGCAGCTTGGAACAGGGGGCGGCCCAGTACTTC

v_gene: TRBV4-1
d_gene: .
j_gene: TRBJ1-2
abundance: few
CDR3aa: CASSQAFGYGYTF
CDR3nt: TGCGCCAGCAGCCAAGCTTTCGGTTATGGCTACACCTTC

v_gene: TRBV30
d_gene: .
j_gene: TRBJ2-1
abundance: .
CDR3aa: CAWRHDYNEQFF
CDR3nt: TGTGCCTGGAGGCACGATTACAATGAGCAGTTCTTC

v_gene: TRBV14
d_gene: .
j_gene: TRBJ2-4
abundance: .
CDR3aa: CASSPFTGAKNIQYF
CDR3nt: TGTGCCAGCAGCCCATTCACAGGAGCCAAAAACATTCAGTACTTC

v_gene: TRBV7-9
d_gene: TRBD2
j_gene: TRBJ2-7
abundance: few
CDR3aa: CASSLTSGWWEGRYEQYF
CDR3nt: TGTGCCAGCAGCCTGACCTCCGGATGGTGGGAGGGCCGTTACGAGCAGTACTTC

v_gene: TRBV6-1
d_gene: .
j_gene: TRBJ1-4
abundance: few
CDR3aa: CASSERDNEKLFF
CDR3nt: TGTGCCAGCAGTGAAAGGGATAATGAAAAACTGTTTTTT

v_gene: TRBV5-1
d_gene: .
j_gene: TRBJ2-7
abundance: .
CDR3aa: CASSLTRQGIYEQYF
CDR3nt: TGCGCCAGCAGCTTGACTCGGCAGGGAATCTACGAGCAGTACTTC

v_gene: TRBV18
d_gene: .
j_gene: TRBJ2-7
abundance: .
CDR3aa: CASSPAQQGPTYEQYF
CDR3nt: TGTGCCAGCTCACCGGCCCAGCAGGGCCCTACCTACGAGCAGTACTTC

v_gene: TRBV6-1
d_gene: .
j_gene: TRBJ2-1
abundance: .
CDR3aa: CASSTQGYNEQFF
CDR3nt: TGTGCCAGCAGTACCCAGGGCTACAATGAGCAGTTCTTC

v_gene: TRBV2
d_gene: TRBD1
j_gene: TRBJ1-2
abundance: .
CDR3aa: CASTPKRGPGGGYTF
CDR3nt: TGTGCCAGCACCCCGAAGAGGGGGCCAGGAGGAGGCTACACCTTC

v_gene: TRBV10-3
d_gene: TRBD1
j_gene: TRBJ2-5
abundance: .
CDR3aa: CAIGRTGTQETQYF
CDR3nt: TGTGCCATCGGAAGGACAGGGACACAAGAGACCCAGTACTTC

v_gene: TRBV5-1
d_gene: .
j_gene: TRBJ2-5
abundance: .
CDR3aa: CASSYPNDPGTQYF
CDR3nt: TGCGCCAGCAGCTACCCAAATGATCCGGGGACCCAGTACTTC

v_gene: TRBV6-1
d_gene: .
j_gene: TRBJ2-7
abundance: .
CDR3aa: CASSRTGTLNYEQYF
CDR3nt: TGTGCCAGCAGTCGAACCGGGACACTAAACTACGAGCAGTACTTC

v_gene: TRBV7-2
d_gene: .
j_gene: TRBJ2-5
abundance: .
CDR3aa: CASSRGVRETQYF
CDR3nt: TGTGCCAGCAGCCGAGGGGTAAGGGAGACCCAGTACTTC

v_gene: TRBV7-9
d_gene: .
j_gene: TRBJ2-6
abundance: .
CDR3aa: CASSQGGWDPGANVLTF
CDR3nt: TGTGCCAGCAGCCAAGGGGGTTGGGACCCTGGGGCCAACGTCCTGACTTTC

v_gene: TRBV5-1
d_gene: .
j_gene: TRBJ2-3
abundance: .
CDR3aa: CASRTSSTDTQYF
CDR3nt: TGCGCCAGCAGAACCTCTAGCACAGATACGCAGTATTTT

v_gene: TRBV10-2
d_gene: .
j_gene: TRBJ1-4
abundance: .
CDR3aa: CASGQEKLFF
CDR3nt: TGCGCCAGCGGTCAAGAAAAACTGTTTTTT

v_gene: TRBV4-1
d_gene: TRBD2
j_gene: TRBJ2-7
abundance: .
CDR3aa: CASSTIAGDYEQYF
CDR3nt: TGCGCCAGCAGCACCATAGCGGGAGACTACGAGCAGTACTTC

v_gene: TRBV5-4
d_gene: TRBD2
j_gene: TRBJ2-2
abundance: .
CDR3aa: CASSLAGLAGTGELFF
CDR3nt: TGTGCCAGCAGCTTGGCCGGACTAGCGGGCACCGGGGAGCTGTTTTTT

v_gene: TRBV7-2
d_gene: TRBD2
j_gene: TRBJ2-7
abundance: .
CDR3aa: CASSPGTSGNSYEQYF
CDR3nt: TGTGCCAGCAGCCCGGGGACTAGCGGGAATTCCTACGAGCAGTACTTC